A selection of T cell receptor beta chains follows, all from one sample in a study of blood T cell repertoires in COVID-19. Profiling relied on immunoSEQ multiplex PCR, and the TCRdb table lists in-frame clones only, not all of them. The table has hundreds of thousands of clones, roughly nine tenths seen once. Material for sequencing was PBMCs or T cells enriched from blood (not recorded which). The receptors derive from a woman aged 45-59 years in a cohort exposed to, infected with or recovered from COVID-19 (not recorded which). CDR3s include the opening cysteine and the closing phenylalanine or tryptophan. Fields, in order: CDR3 length, D gene, V gene, clone size, J gene, CDR3 DNA, CDR3 protein. The D gene is left open where the match is weak. The size entry is marked missing in some rows and otherwise reads once, few, many or a size class.

len: 14; d_gene: -; v_gene: TRBV6-5; abundance: once; j_gene: TRBJ1-6; CDR3nt: TGTGCCAGCAGTCTATCCCGGTCCGATTCACCCCTCCACTTT; CDR3aa: CASSLSRSDSPLHF
len: 13; d_gene: -; v_gene: TRBV7-2; abundance: once; j_gene: TRBJ2-7; CDR3nt: TGTGCCAGCAGCTTCCAGGGAACCTACGAGCAGTACTTC; CDR3aa: CASSFQGTYEQYF
len: 14; d_gene: -; v_gene: TRBV5-4; abundance: -; j_gene: TRBJ1-3; CDR3nt: TGTGCCAGCAGCTTGGAAAGGGGCTCAGGGGCCATATATTTT; CDR3aa: CASSLERGSGAIYF
len: 13; d_gene: -; v_gene: TRBV28; abundance: -; j_gene: TRBJ1-2; CDR3nt: TGTGCCAGCAGTTTAACGGACTTATATGGCTACACCTTC; CDR3aa: CASSLTDLYGYTF
len: 15; d_gene: -; v_gene: TRBV7-9; abundance: -; j_gene: TRBJ1-4; CDR3nt: TGTGCCACCCAGCCCCCAGGGGCAACTAATGAAAAACTGTTTTTT; CDR3aa: CATQPPGATNEKLFF
len: 13; d_gene: -; v_gene: TRBV9; abundance: -; j_gene: TRBJ1-2; CDR3nt: TGTGCCAGCAGCGTAGGACACGCGGGTGGCTACACCTTC; CDR3aa: CASSVGHAGGYTF
len: 14; d_gene: TRBD1; v_gene: TRBV9; abundance: -; j_gene: TRBJ1-1; CDR3nt: TGTGCCAGCAGCGCGACAGGGGGGAACACTGAAGCTTTCTTT; CDR3aa: CASSATGGNTEAFF
len: 15; d_gene: -; v_gene: TRBV10-2; abundance: once; j_gene: TRBJ1-6; CDR3nt: TGCGCCAGCAGTGAGTCGTTGGGTCGGGGTTTGCCCCTCCACTTT; CDR3aa: CASSESLGRGLPLHF
len: 16; d_gene: TRBD1; v_gene: TRBV18; abundance: -; j_gene: TRBJ1-1; CDR3nt: TGTGCCAGCTCACCCCGGGTAGGGGGCGGTGACACTGAAGCTTTCTTT; CDR3aa: CASSPRVGGGDTEAFF
len: 12; d_gene: TRBD1; v_gene: TRBV30; abundance: -; j_gene: TRBJ1-1; CDR3nt: TGTGCCTGGAGTGTACAGGGGGACGTAGCTTTCTTT; CDR3aa: CAWSVQGDVAFF
len: 15; d_gene: -; v_gene: TRBV19; abundance: -; j_gene: TRBJ2-7; CDR3nt: TGTGCCAGTAGCAAGAGTCAGGGCTTCGGCTACGAGCAGTACTTC; CDR3aa: CASSKSQGFGYEQYF
len: 15; d_gene: -; v_gene: TRBV19; abundance: -; j_gene: TRBJ1-2; CDR3nt: TGTGCCAGTACTAACCTCCGGGAGCCCCTCTATGGCTACACCTTC; CDR3aa: CASTNLREPLYGYTF
len: 16; d_gene: TRBD1; v_gene: TRBV7-2; abundance: -; j_gene: TRBJ2-2; CDR3nt: TGTGCCAGCAGCTTAGAGGGGGCAGCTGGCACCGGGGAGCTGTTTTTT; CDR3aa: CASSLEGAAGTGELFF
len: 13; d_gene: -; v_gene: TRBV4-3; abundance: -; j_gene: TRBJ2-2; CDR3nt: TGCGCCAGCAGCCAAGTCTACACCGGGGAGCTGTTTTTT; CDR3aa: CASSQVYTGELFF
len: 13; d_gene: -; v_gene: TRBV7-8; abundance: -; j_gene: TRBJ1-2; CDR3nt: TGTGCCAGCAGCTTAGCGCGGTTGTCGGGCTACACCTTC; CDR3aa: CASSLARLSGYTF
len: 13; d_gene: TRBD1; v_gene: TRBV4-2; abundance: -; j_gene: TRBJ1-2; CDR3nt: TGTGCCAGCAGCCAAGATCACAGGGGAGGCTACACCTTC; CDR3aa: CASSQDHRGGYTF
len: 14; d_gene: -; v_gene: TRBV2; abundance: -; j_gene: TRBJ2-1; CDR3nt: TGTGCCAGCAGTGTCCGCGGGATCACGGATGAGCAGTTCTTC; CDR3aa: CASSVRGITDEQFF
len: 15; d_gene: TRBD1; v_gene: TRBV28; abundance: -; j_gene: TRBJ1-2; CDR3nt: TGTGCCAGCAGGACAGGGGCCCAAATAAACTATGGCTACACCTTC; CDR3aa: CASRTGAQINYGYTF
len: 16; d_gene: -; v_gene: TRBV27; abundance: -; j_gene: TRBJ1-5; CDR3nt: TGTGCCAGCAGGCCAATGGGGGGGGCTAGCAATCAGCCCCAGCATTTT; CDR3aa: CASRPMGGASNQPQHF
len: 13; d_gene: -; v_gene: TRBV4-3; abundance: -; j_gene: TRBJ2-7; CDR3nt: TGCGCCAGCAGCCAAGATTGGGAGGCCGAGCAGTACTTC; CDR3aa: CASSQDWEAEQYF
len: 13; d_gene: -; v_gene: TRBV7-6; abundance: few; j_gene: TRBJ2-7; CDR3nt: TGTGCCAGCAGCTTAATCGGGGACTACGAGCAGTACTTC; CDR3aa: CASSLIGDYEQYF
len: 16; d_gene: TRBD1; v_gene: TRBV7-8; abundance: -; j_gene: TRBJ1-6; CDR3nt: TGTGCCAGCAGCTCGACGGGACAGAGTTATAATTCACCCCTCCACTTT; CDR3aa: CASSSTGQSYNSPLHF
len: 16; d_gene: TRBD1; v_gene: TRBV11-1; abundance: -; j_gene: TRBJ2-2; CDR3nt: TGTGCCAGCAGCCCAGGGAGGGGACAGGGGACCGGGGAGCTGTTTTTT; CDR3aa: CASSPGRGQGTGELFF
len: 15; d_gene: TRBD1; v_gene: TRBV4-1; abundance: -; j_gene: TRBJ1-5; CDR3nt: TGCGCCAGCAGCCTCTCGCAGGGGGCGAGTCAGCCCCAGCATTTT; CDR3aa: CASSLSQGASQPQHF
len: 13; d_gene: TRBD1; v_gene: TRBV18; abundance: few; j_gene: TRBJ1-1; CDR3nt: TGTGCCAGCTCACCACGACAGGGGACTGAAGCTTTCTTT; CDR3aa: CASSPRQGTEAFF
len: 15; d_gene: -; v_gene: TRBV10-3; abundance: -; j_gene: TRBJ1-5; CDR3nt: TGTGCCATCAGTGAGACAGGACAGCAAGATCAGCCCCAGCATTTT; CDR3aa: CAISETGQQDQPQHF
len: 17; d_gene: TRBD1; v_gene: TRBV27; abundance: -; j_gene: TRBJ1-2; CDR3nt: TGTGCCAGCAGTTTATCGGTCGGACAGGGCCCTAACTATGGCTACACCTTC; CDR3aa: CASSLSVGQGPNYGYTF
len: 15; d_gene: -; v_gene: TRBV6-2/TRBV6-3; abundance: -; j_gene: TRBJ2-7; CDR3nt: TGTGCCAGCAGTACTCCATCCAGGGGCGGGTACGAGCAGTACTTC; CDR3aa: CASSTPSRGGYEQYF
len: 15; d_gene: -; v_gene: TRBV18; abundance: -; j_gene: TRBJ2-3; CDR3nt: TGTGCCAGCTCACGGGGCGGCCAAGATTTATATACGCAGTATTTT; CDR3aa: CASSRGGQDLYTQYF
len: 12; d_gene: TRBD2; v_gene: TRBV28; abundance: -; j_gene: TRBJ2-7; CDR3nt: TGTGCCAGCAGTTTGGGAGGGGCCGAGCAGTACTTC; CDR3aa: CASSLGGAEQYF
len: 15; d_gene: TRBD2; v_gene: TRBV2; abundance: -; j_gene: TRBJ2-3; CDR3nt: TGTGCCAGCACCCGAGGGACTAGCTCTACAGATACGCAGTATTTT; CDR3aa: CASTRGTSSTDTQYF
len: 16; d_gene: -; v_gene: TRBV7-2; abundance: -; j_gene: TRBJ2-2; CDR3nt: TGTGCCAGCAGCCCGGATTGGAGGGGAAACACCGGGGAGCTGTTTTTT; CDR3aa: CASSPDWRGNTGELFF
len: 14; d_gene: TRBD2; v_gene: TRBV6-2/TRBV6-3; abundance: -; j_gene: TRBJ2-7; CDR3nt: TGTGCCAGCAGTTCCGTAGCGGGGGGCTACGAGCAGTACTTC; CDR3aa: CASSSVAGGYEQYF